The 7 T cell receptor beta chains reported below all come from one sample, sequenced in a study of blood T cell repertoires in COVID-19. Measured with immunoSEQ multiplex PCR; TCRdb has only the in-frame clones, and not every one. The top ten hold under 4.5% of the sample, which has about 140,000 clones, 84% seen once. The material sequenced was peripheral blood. All receptors derive from a woman aged 60-75 years with acute or convalescent COVID-19.

V gene TRBV30 combines with J gene TRBJ1-2, with TRBD1 matching 7 bases. The length of the CDR3 is 14 residues. CDR1 GTSNPN and CDR2 SVGIG come from the germline V gene (reference sequence). J gave up 6 bases and V 6 bases, and 13 bases lay outside the gene matches. The DNA of the CDR3 is TGTGCCTGCTACGACCGACAGGGTCTGGATGGCTACACCTTC. Protein: CACYDRQGLDGYTF. The whole variable domain, filled in from reference TRBV30 and TRBJ1-2, reads SQTIHQWPATLVQPVGSPLSLECTVEGTSNPNLYWYRQAAGRGLQLLFYSVGIGQISSEVPQNLSASRPQDRQFILSSKKLLLSDSGFYLCACYDRQGLDGYTFGSGTRLTVV.

The V gene is TRBV4-2, the J gene TRBJ2-2; 8 bases line up with TRBD2. This CDR3 contains 18 residues. Germline CDR1 is LGHNA and CDR2 is YNFKEQ. V trimming: 4 bases; J trimming: 2 bases; junction bases outside the gene matches: 12. As DNA, the CDR3 is TGTGCCAGCAGCCCCATAGGACAGCGGGAGTACAACACCGGGGAGCTGTTTTTT. Protein product: CASSPIGQREYNTGELFF.

The rearrangement links TRBV6-2 or TRBV6-3 to TRBJ2-1, with 7 bases matching TRBD2. The CDR3 contains 16 residues. V was clipped by 0 bases and J by 4 bases; unmatched bases: 6. The V gene's germline CDR1 is MNHEY and CDR2 SVGEGT. CDR3 coding DNA: TGTGCCAGCAGTTACTCGGCGGGAGCATGGTACAATGAGCAGTTCTTC. Its translation is CASSYSAGAWYNEQFF.

The genes are TRBV18 and TRBJ2-1, with D possibly TRBD1 on 6 matching bases. The V gene's germline CDR1 is KGHSH and CDR2 LQKENI. The germline V and J ends were trimmed by 5 bases and 9 bases, with 14 bases remaining between them. The length of the CDR3 is 13 residues. The CDR3: CASSNRDTAEQFF. The CDR3 DNA sequence: TGTGCCAGCTCAAACCGGGACACGGCTGAGCAGTTCTTC.

The CDR3 here is CASSALRSSYNSPLHF. In DNA, the CDR3 is TGTGCCAGTAGTGCGCTGAGGAGCTCCTATAATTCACCCCTCCACTTT. The V gene is TRBV19, the J gene TRBJ1-6; D remains unclear. Germline loops: CDR1 LNHDA, CDR2 SQIVND (reference sequence). The ends were cut back, 5 bases at V and 0 bases at J, with 11 bases in the middle. The CDR3 is made up of 16 amino acids.

This clone has only one observation. The V call is TRBV29-1, the J call TRBJ1-1; the D gene is possibly TRBD1 (5 bases). The CDR3 has 14 amino acids. V was shortened by 3 bases and J by 4 bases, with 15 bases between the two germline ends. Germline assignment: CDR1 SQVTM and CDR2 ANQGSEA. Here the CDR3 DNA reads TGCAGCGTTGAGGGGCCAGGGACTCGCACTGAAGCTTTCTTT. Protein sequence: CSVEGPGTRTEAFF.

The J gene is TRBJ2-7, the V gene TRBV10-3; 7 bases line up with TRBD2. The CDR3 covers 13 residues. Germline values: CDR1 ENHRY, CDR2 SYGVKD. Trimming removed 2 bases from V and 4 bases from J; junction bases left unmatched: 2. CDR3 residues: CAISEGLEYEQYF. In DNA form, the CDR3 reads TGTGCCATCAGTGAGGGACTAGAGTACGAGCAGTACTTC.